The 5 T cell receptor beta chains below were found in one sample sequenced in a study of CD8 T cells in ankylosing spondylitis. TCRdb reprocessed the 5' RACE reads via MiXCR and lists one record per CDR3 protein. The profile shows 220,000 or so distinct CDR3 sequences, about 10% of them singletons. The sequenced sample consisted of blood, either unsorted or a sorted T cell fraction (not recorded which). Source of these receptors: a male donor with ankylosing spondylitis or in good health (not recorded which).

This clonotype was counted between two and nine times. V and J are TRBV21-1 and TRBJ2-1; the table's D call of TRBD1 was not tested on the DNA. TRBV21-1 is deemed a pseudogene. The CDR3 has 18 amino acids. CDR3: CASSKALTGSARLNEQFF. The CDR3 DNA follows: TGTGCCAGCAGCAAAGCCTTGACAGGGTCAGCGCGTTTGAATGAGCAGTTCTTC.

This clonotype was seen repeatedly, ten times or more. The rearrangement joins TRBV29-1 to TRBJ2-2; D gene ambiguous. V was cut by 3 bases and J by 0 bases, with 14 bases left in between. The CDR3 extends over 16 amino acids. Germline loops: CDR1 SQVTM, CDR2 ANQGSEA. The CDR3 sequence: CSVDISPSANTGELFF. CDR3 sequence (DNA): TGCAGCGTTGACATCTCTCCCTCAGCGAACACCGGGGAGCTGTTTTTT.

This clonotype was seen many times. The chain links TRBV12-3 or TRBV12-4 to TRBJ1-6, with D tentatively TRBD1 (6 bases). With 6 bases removed from V and 11 bases from J, the gap between germline ends came to 11 bases. This CDR3 is 12 amino acids long. The CDR3 nucleotides read TGTGCCAGCAGCCCCGGGGGCGCACCCCTCCACTTT. Its protein is CASSPGGAPLHF.

This clonotype appeared many times. This chain uses TRBV7-3 with TRBJ2-5; the D is unclear. The V end was cut by 2 bases, the J end by 5 bases, with 9 bases between. Germline values: CDR1 SGHTA, CDR2 FQGTGA. The CDR3 spans 13 residues. In DNA form, the CDR3 reads TGTGCCAGCAGCTTATCTGTTGGGGAGACCCAGTACTTC. Its translation is CASSLSVGETQYF.

The table lists this clonotype with many counts. The rearrangement uses TRBV7-9 and TRBJ1-2; 7 bases are a match to TRBD1. Germline-derived CDR1 and CDR2 are SEHNR and FQNEAQ (reference sequence). The V gene end was trimmed by 1 base and the J gene end by 8 bases; junction bases not matched to a gene: 7. This CDR3 region has 14 residues. CDR3 coding DNA: TGTGCCAGCAGCTTAGAAAAGGGGGCGACGGGCTACACCTTC. This sequence encodes CASSLEKGATGYTF.